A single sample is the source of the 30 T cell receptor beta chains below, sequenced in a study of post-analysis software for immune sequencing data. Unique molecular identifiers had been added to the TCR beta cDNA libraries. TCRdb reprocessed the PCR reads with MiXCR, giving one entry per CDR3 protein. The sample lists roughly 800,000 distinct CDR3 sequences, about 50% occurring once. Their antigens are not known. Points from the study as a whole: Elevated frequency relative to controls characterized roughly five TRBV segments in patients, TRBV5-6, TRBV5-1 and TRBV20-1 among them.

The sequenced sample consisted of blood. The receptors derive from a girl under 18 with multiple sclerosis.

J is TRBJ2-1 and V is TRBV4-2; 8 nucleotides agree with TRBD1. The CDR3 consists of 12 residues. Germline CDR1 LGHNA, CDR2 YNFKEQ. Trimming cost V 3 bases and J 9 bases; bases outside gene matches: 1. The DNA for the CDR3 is TGTGCCAGCAGCCAGGACAGGGCTGAGCAGTTCTTC. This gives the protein CASSQDRAEQFF.

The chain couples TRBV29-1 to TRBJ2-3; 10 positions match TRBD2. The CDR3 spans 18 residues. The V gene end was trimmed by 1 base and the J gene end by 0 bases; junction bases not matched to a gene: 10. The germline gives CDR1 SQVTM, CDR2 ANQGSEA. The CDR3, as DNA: TGCAGCGTTGAAGGTTGGGCTAGCGGGGGCCCTAGCACAGATACGCAGTATTTT. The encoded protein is CSVEGWASGGPSTDTQYF.

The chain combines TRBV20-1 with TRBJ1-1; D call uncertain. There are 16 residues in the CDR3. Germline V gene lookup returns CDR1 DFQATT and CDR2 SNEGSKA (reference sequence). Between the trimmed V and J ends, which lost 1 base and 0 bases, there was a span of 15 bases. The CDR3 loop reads CSARGDPAHLNTEAFF. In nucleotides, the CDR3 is TGCAGTGCTAGAGGCGATCCTGCTCACTTGAACACTGAAGCTTTCTTT.

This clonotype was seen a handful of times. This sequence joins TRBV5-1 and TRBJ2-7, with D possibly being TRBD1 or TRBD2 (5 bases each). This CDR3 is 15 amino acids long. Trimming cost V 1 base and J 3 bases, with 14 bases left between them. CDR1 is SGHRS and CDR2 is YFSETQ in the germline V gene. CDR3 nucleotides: TGCGCCAGCAGCTTGCAGGGAGACACTGGCTACGAGCAGTACTTC. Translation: CASSLQGDTGYEQYF.

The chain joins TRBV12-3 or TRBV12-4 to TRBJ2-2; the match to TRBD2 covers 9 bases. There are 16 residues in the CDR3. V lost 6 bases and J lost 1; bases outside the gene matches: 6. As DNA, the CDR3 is TGTGCCAGCAGACCTATAGCGGGGGTGAACACCGGGGAGCTGTTTTTT. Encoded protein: CASRPIAGVNTGELFF.

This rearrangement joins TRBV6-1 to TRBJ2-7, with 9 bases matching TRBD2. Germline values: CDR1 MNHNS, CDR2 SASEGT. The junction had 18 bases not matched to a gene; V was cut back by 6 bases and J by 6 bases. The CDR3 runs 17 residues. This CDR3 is CASRVPGLASLLGEQYF. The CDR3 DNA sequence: TGTGCCAGCAGAGTCCCGGGACTAGCCTCATTATTAGGCGAGCAGTACTTC.

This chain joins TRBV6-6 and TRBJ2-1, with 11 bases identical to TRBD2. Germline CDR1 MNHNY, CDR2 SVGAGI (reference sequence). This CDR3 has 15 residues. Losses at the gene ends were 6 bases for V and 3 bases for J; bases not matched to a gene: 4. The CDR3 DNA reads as TGTGCCAGCAGCGGGACTAGCGGCGGCTACAATGAGCAGTTCTTC. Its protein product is CASSGTSGGYNEQFF.

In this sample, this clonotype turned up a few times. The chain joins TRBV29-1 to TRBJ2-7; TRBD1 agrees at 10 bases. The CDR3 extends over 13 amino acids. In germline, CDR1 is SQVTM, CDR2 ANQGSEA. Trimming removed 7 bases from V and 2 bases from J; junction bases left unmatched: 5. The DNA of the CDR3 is TGCAGCGGCCGGGACAGGGGTACCTACGAGCAGTACTTC. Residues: CSGRDRGTYEQYF.

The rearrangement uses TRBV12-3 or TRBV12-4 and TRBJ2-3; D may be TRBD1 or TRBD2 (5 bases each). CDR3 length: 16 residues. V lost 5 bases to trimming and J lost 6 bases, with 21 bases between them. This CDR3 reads CASSLVARGPRDTQYF. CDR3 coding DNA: TGTGCCAGCAGTCTGGTAGCGAGGGGTCCCCGGGATACGCAGTATTTT.

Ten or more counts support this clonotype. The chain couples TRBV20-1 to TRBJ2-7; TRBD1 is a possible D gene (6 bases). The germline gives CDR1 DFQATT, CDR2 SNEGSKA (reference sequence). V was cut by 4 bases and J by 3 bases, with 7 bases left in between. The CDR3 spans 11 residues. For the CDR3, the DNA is TGCAGTGCTAAACAGGGCTACGAGCAGTACTTC. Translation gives CSAKQGYEQYF.

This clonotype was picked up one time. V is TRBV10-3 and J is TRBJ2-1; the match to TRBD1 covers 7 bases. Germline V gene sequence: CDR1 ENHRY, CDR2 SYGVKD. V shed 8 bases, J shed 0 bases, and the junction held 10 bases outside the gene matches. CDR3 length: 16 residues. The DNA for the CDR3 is TGTGCCATCCAATCATCGACAGGGTTCTCCTACAATGAGCAGTTCTTC. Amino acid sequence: CAIQSSTGFSYNEQFF.

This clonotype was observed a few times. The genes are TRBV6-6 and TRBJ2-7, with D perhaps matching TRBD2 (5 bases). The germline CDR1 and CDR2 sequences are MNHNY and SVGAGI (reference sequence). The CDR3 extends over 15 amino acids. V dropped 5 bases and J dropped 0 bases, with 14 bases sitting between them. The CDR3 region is CASSPGLAPSYEQYF. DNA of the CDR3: TGTGCCAGCAGTCCCGGCTTAGCGCCCTCCTACGAGCAGTACTTC.

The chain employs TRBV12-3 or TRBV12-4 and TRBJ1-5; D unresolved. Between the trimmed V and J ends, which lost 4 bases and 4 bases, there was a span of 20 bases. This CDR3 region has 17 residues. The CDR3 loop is CASSSGRPLTSNQPQHF. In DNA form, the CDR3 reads TGTGCCAGCAGTTCGGGCAGGCCCCTTACCTCAAATCAGCCCCAGCATTTT.

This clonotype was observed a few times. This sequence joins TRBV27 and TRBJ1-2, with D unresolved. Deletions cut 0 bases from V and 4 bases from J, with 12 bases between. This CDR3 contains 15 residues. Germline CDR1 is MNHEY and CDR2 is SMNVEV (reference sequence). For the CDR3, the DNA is TGTGCCAGCAGTTTATCTCCTGACCCGTTCTATGGCTACACCTTC. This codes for CASSLSPDPFYGYTF.

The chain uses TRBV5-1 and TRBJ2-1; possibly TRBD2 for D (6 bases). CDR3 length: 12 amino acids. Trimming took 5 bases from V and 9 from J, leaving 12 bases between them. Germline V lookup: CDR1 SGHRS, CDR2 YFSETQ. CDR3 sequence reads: CASSRDWGEQFF. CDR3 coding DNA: TGCGCCAGCAGTAGGGACTGGGGTGAGCAGTTCTTC.

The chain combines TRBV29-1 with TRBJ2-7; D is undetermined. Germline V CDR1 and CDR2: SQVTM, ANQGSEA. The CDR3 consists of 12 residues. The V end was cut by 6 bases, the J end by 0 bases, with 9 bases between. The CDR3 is CSVRSHSYEQYF. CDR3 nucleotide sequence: TGCAGCGTCCGCAGCCACTCCTACGAGCAGTACTTC.

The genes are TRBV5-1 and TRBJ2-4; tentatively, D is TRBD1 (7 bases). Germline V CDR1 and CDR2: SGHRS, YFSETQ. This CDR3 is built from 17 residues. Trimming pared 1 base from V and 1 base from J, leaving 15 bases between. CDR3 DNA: TGCGCCAGCAGCTTGCTCGAGACAGGGAGGGCCAAAAACATTCAGTACTTC. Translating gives CASSLLETGRAKNIQYF. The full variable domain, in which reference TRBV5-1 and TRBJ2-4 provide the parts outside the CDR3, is KAGVTQTPRYLIKTRGQQVTLSCSPISGHRSVSWYQQTPGQGLQFLFEYFSETQRNKGNFPGRFSGRQFSNSRSEMNVSTLELGDSALYLCASSLLETGRAKNIQYFGAGTRLSVL.

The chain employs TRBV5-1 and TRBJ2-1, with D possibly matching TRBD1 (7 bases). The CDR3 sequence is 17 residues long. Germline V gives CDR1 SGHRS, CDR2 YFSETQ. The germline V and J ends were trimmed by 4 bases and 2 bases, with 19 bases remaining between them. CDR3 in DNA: TGCGCCAGCAGCGGATCTGCACAGGGGACTGCCTACAATGAGCAGTTCTTC. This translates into CASSGSAQGTAYNEQFF.

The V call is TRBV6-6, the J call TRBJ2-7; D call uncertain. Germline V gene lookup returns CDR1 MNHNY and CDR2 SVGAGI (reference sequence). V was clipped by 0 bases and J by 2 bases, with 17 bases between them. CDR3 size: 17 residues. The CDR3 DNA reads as TGTGCCAGCAGTTACTCGAGAGAAACGGATAATACCTACGAGCAGTACTTC. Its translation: CASSYSRETDNTYEQYF.

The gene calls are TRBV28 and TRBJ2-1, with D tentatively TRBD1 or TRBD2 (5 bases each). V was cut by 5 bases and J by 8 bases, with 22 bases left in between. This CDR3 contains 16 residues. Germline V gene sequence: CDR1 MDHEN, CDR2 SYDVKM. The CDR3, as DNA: TGTGCCAGCAGTCGCCCCGGGACCCCGAGGGCCGATGAGCAGTTCTTC. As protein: CASSRPGTPRADEQFF.

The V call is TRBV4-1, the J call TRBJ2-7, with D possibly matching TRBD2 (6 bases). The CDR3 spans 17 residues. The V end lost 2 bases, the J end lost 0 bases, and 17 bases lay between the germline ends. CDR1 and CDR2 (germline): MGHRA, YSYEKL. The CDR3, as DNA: TGCGCCAGCAGCCAAAAAGGGGCGGGACGGAACTCCTACGAGCAGTACTTC. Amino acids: CASSQKGAGRNSYEQYF.

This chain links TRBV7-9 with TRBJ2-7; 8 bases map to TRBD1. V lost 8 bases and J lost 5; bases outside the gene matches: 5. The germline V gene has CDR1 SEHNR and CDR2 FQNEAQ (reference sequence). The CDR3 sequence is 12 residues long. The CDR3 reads CASGQGFDEQYF. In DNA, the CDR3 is TGTGCCAGCGGACAGGGATTTGACGAGCAGTACTTC.

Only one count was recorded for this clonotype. CDR3 in amino acids: CASSEYFGTSGSYEQYF. The CDR3 nucleotides are TGTGCCAGCAGCGAATATTTCGGGACTAGCGGGAGCTACGAGCAGTACTTC. V usage is TRBV7-9 and J usage is TRBJ2-1; TRBD2 matches 14 bases. The J call may be faulty, since TRBJ2-7 better matches the DNA end. The CDR3 totals 17 residues. CDR1 is SEHNR and CDR2 is FQNEAQ in the germline V gene (reference sequence).

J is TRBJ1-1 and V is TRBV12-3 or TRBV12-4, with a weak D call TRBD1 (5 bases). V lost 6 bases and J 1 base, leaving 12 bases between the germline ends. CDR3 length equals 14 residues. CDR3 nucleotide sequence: TGTGCCAGCAGCAACGAGGGACGGAACACTGAAGCTTTCTTT. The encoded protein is CASSNEGRNTEAFF.

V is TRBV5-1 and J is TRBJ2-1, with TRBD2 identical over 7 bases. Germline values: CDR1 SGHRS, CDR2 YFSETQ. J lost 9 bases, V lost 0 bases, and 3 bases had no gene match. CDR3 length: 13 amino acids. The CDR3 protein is CASSLGWEGEQFF. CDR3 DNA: TGCGCCAGCAGCTTGGGCTGGGAGGGTGAGCAGTTCTTC.

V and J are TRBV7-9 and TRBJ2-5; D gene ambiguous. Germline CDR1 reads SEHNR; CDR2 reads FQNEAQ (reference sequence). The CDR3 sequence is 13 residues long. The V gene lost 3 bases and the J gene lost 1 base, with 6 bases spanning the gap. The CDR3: CASSFSPQETQYF. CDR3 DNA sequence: TGTGCCAGCAGCTTCTCCCCCCAAGAGACCCAGTACTTC.

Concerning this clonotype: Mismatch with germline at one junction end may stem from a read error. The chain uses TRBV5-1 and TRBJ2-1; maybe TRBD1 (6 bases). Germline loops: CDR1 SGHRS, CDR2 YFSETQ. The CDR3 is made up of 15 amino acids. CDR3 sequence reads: CVSSLTEDPTRGPFF. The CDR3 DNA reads TGCGTCAGCAGCTTGACAGAAGACCCTACCAGGGGTCCGTTCTTC.

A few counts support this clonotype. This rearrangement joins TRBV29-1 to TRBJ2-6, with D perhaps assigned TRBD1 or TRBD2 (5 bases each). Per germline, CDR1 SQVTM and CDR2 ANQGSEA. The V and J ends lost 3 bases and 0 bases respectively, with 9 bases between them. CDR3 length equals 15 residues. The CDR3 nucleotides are TGCAGCGTTGAGGGACGGAGCTCTGGGGCCAACGTCCTGACTTTC. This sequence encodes CSVEGRSSGANVLTF. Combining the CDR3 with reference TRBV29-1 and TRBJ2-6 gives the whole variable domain SAVISQKPSRDICQRGTSLTIQCQVDSQVTMMFWYRQQPGQSLTLIATANQGSEATYESGFVIDKFPISRPNLTFSTLTVSNMSPEDSSIYLCSVEGRSSGANVLTFGAGSRLTVL.

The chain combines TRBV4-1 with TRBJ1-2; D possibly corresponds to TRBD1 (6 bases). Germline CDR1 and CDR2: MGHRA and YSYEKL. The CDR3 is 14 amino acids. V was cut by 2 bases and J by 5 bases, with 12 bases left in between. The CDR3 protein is CASSQPTGRYGYTF. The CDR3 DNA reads TGCGCCAGCAGCCAACCCACAGGGCGGTATGGCTACACCTTC.

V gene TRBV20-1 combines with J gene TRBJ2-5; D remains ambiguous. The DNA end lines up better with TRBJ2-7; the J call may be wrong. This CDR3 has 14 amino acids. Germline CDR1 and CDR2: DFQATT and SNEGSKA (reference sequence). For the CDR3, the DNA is TGCAGTGCTAGCGGTCTTGGGCTCTCCTACGAGCAGTACTTC. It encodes CSASGLGLSYEQYF.